This passage covers 21 T cell receptor beta chains from one sample sequenced in a study of blood T cells in healthy people across ages (dated by TCRdb to between 2015 and 2017). The library came from 5' RACE. Instrument used: Illumina HiSeq 2500. A second PCR of about 6 to 12 cycles was run with a J-beta primer mix and a sample-barcoded 5' primer. The raw public reads went through TCRdb reprocessing: fastp at Q25, MiXCR clone calling, in-frame beta chains kept. Under each unique CDR3 protein, matching rows form one entry showing the most common genes and DNA. Present in this sample are about 590,000 distinct CDR3 sequences, under 30% of which were seen just once. The ten largest make up approximately 14% of the sample. Input material: blood. All receptors come from a woman of 80 years or more in good health.

This clonotype was observed a handful of times. This may be a read error: a much more frequent sequence differs by one nucleotide. This chain uses TRBV20-1 with TRBJ2-1; D unresolved. The germline gives CDR1 DFQATT, CDR2 SNEGSKA (reference sequence). The CDR3 contains 12 residues. The V gene lost 5 bases and the J gene lost 6 bases, with 11 bases spanning the gap. The CDR3 bases are TGCAGTGCTCCCGACAACTGCAATGAGCAGTTCTTC. Protein: CSAPDNCNEQFF.

This clonotype has a count of ten or more. This chain connects TRBV5-1 to TRBJ2-5, with no clear D. The CDR3 runs to 15 residues. Per germline, CDR1 SGHRS and CDR2 YFSETQ. V was trimmed by 0 bases and J by 2 bases, leaving 11 bases between them. In DNA, the CDR3 is TGCGCCAGCAGCTTGGCCACGGCAGCACAAGAGACCCAGTACTTC. It translates to CASSLATAAQETQYF.

This clonotype was found many times. V is TRBV5-1 and J is TRBJ2-1, with a weak D call TRBD2 (7 bases). The CDR3 loop spans 15 amino acids. V was shortened by 2 bases and J by 7 bases, with 16 bases between the two germline ends. The germline V gene has CDR1 SGHRS and CDR2 YFSETQ. In DNA form, the CDR3 reads TGCGCCAGCAGCTTCCCCGGGGGGCAAATGAATGAGCAGTTCTTC. Amino acids: CASSFPGGQMNEQFF. Variable domain in full (rest from reference TRBV5-1 and TRBJ2-1): KAGVTQTPRYLIKTRGQQVTLSCSPISGHRSVSWYQQTPGQGLQFLFEYFSETQRNKGNFPGRFSGRQFSNSRSEMNVSTLELGDSALYLCASSFPGGQMNEQFFGPGTRLTVL.

With regard to this clonotype: One junction end does not reproduce the germline sequence, and a read error may be involved. This rearrangement joins TRBV7-9 to TRBJ2-6; the D gene could be TRBD1 or TRBD2 (5 bases each). The germline V gene encodes CDR1 SEHNR and CDR2 FQNEAQ (reference sequence). The CDR3 covers 14 residues. The CDR3 loop is CASSPSRGASVLTF. CDR3 DNA: TGTGCCAGCAGCCCCTCAAGAGGGGCCAGCGTCCTGACTTTC.

This clonotype was found a few times. With a much larger clone just one base away, this may be a read error. The chain recombines TRBV2 with TRBJ2-7, with 9 bases matching TRBD1. CDR1 is SNHLY and CDR2 is FYNNEI in the germline V gene. Germline trimming cut 7 bases from V and 3 bases from J; bases unmatched to any gene: 4. The CDR3 is made up of 13 amino acids. The CDR3 sequence is CASNGQGCYEQYF. The CDR3 bases are TGTGCCAGCAATGGACAGGGGTGCTACGAGCAGTACTTC.

This clonotype was seen more than once but under ten times. The rearrangement uses TRBV6-5 and TRBJ1-6; the D is unclear. Germline loops: CDR1 MNHEY, CDR2 SVGAGI. The CDR3 totals 13 residues. V gave up 6 bases and J gave up 8 bases, with 11 bases separating them. CDR3 loop: CASSLELDSPLHF. The DNA of the CDR3 is TGTGCCAGCAGCTTGGAGTTAGATTCACCCCTCCACTTT.

This clonotype was counted ten times or more. The chain couples TRBV5-1 to TRBJ1-5, with D perhaps TRBD1 (6 bases). CDR3 length: 15 residues. CDR1 and CDR2 from the germline V gene are SGHRS and YFSETQ. V was pared by 2 bases and J by 5 bases, with 14 bases between. DNA for the CDR3: TGCGCCAGCAGCTTCTTCGGGGCAGGGGATCAGCCCCAGCATTTT. Protein: CASSFFGAGDQPQHF.

This clonotype was found many times. The chain is built from TRBV29-1 and TRBJ2-3, with D tentatively TRBD1 (6 bases). V was trimmed by 4 bases and J by 2 bases, leaving 10 bases between them. Germline values: CDR1 SQVTM, CDR2 ANQGSEA. The CDR3 has 13 residues. CDR3 DNA sequence: TGCAGCGTTGGGGGGCAGGCCACAGATACGCAGTATTTT. Its translation is CSVGGQATDTQYF.

Concerning this clonotype itself: This could be a read error, since a much larger clone is one nucleotide away. This sequence joins TRBV27 and TRBJ1-4; no firm D call. This CDR3 comprises 12 residues. Germline-derived CDR1 and CDR2 are MNHEY and SMNVEV (reference sequence). CDR3 loop: CASSLLGGKRFF. As DNA, the CDR3 is TGTGCCAGCAGTTTATTAGGAGGGAAACGGTTTTTT. Full variable domain (rest looked up from reference TRBV27 and TRBJ1-4): EAQVTQNPRYLITVTGKKLTVTCSQNMNHEYMSWYRQDPGLGLRQIYYSMNVEVTDKGDVPEGYKVSRKEKRNFPLILESPSPNQTSLYFCASSLLGGKRFFGSGTQLSVL.

This clonotype came up many times. This chain links TRBV9 with TRBJ2-3, with 10 bases lining up with TRBD1. CDR1 and CDR2 from the germline V gene are SGDLS and YYNGEE. Trimming cost V 3 bases and J 5 bases; bases outside gene matches: 3. The CDR3 sequence is 14 residues long. In DNA, the CDR3 is TGTGCCAGCAGCGCAGGGACAGGGGAAGATACGCAGTATTTT. It encodes CASSAGTGEDTQYF.

This clonotype was picked up a small number of times. The rearrangement joins TRBV28 to TRBJ1-4; 10 positions match TRBD1. CDR3 length: 16 amino acids. V was pared by 0 bases and J by 8 bases, with 6 bases of the junction left unmatched. Germline lookup yields CDR1 MDHEN and CDR2 SYDVKM. Written as DNA, the CDR3 is TGTGCCAGCAGTTTATGGATACCGGGACAGGGGGAAAAACTGTTTTTT. Amino acid sequence: CASSLWIPGQGEKLFF.

This clonotype was seen many times. This chain uses TRBV6-6 with TRBJ2-3; the match to TRBD2 covers 8 bases. Germline V lookup: CDR1 MNHNY, CDR2 SVGAGI (reference sequence). J gave up 5 bases and V 2 bases, and 9 bases lay outside the gene matches. The CDR3 is 16 residues long. The CDR3 here is CASSYTGLDVGDTQYF. The CDR3 nucleotides read TGTGCCAGCAGTTACACGGGACTAGATGTGGGAGATACGCAGTATTTT.

The rearrangement links TRBV6-1 to TRBJ1-1; D may be TRBD1 (6 bases). The CDR3 spans 15 residues. Trimming took off 0 bases at V and 5 bases at J, with 13 bases between the two ends. Germline assignment: CDR1 MNHNS and CDR2 SASEGT. This CDR3 reads CASSEAGGRATEAFF. The CDR3 DNA is TGTGCCAGCAGTGAAGCCGGGGGGCGGGCGACTGAAGCTTTCTTT.

The gene calls are TRBV7-2 and TRBJ2-1; 12 bases match TRBD2. The CDR3 is made up of 15 amino acids. Per germline, CDR1 SGHTA and CDR2 FQGNSA. V lost 5 bases, J lost 6 bases, and 5 bases stayed unmatched. CDR3 amino acids: CASSPRTSGANEQFF. CDR3 nucleotide sequence: TGTGCCAGCAGCCCTAGGACTAGCGGGGCCAATGAGCAGTTCTTC. Combining the CDR3 with reference TRBV7-2 and TRBJ2-1 gives the whole variable domain GAGVSQSPSNKVTEKGKDVELRCDPISGHTALYWYRQSLGQGLEFLIYFQGNSAPDKSGLPSDRFSAERTGGSVSTLTIQRTQQEDSAVYLCASSPRTSGANEQFFGPGTRLTVL.

In its sample, this clonotype was seen a few times. V is TRBV10-3 and J is TRBJ2-7; the match to TRBD1 covers 7 bases. The CDR3 is 18 residues long. Germline CDR1 ENHRY, CDR2 SYGVKD. The V segment lost 4 bases and the J segment 11 bases; nucleotides outside the gene matches: 26. CDR3 nucleotide sequence: TGTGCCATCAGTGGGGGGTTATGCACAGGGGAAAAAAAGGAGACCAAGTACTTC. Translated: CAISGGLCTGEKKETKYF.

This clonotype came up a few times. This may come from a read error, since a much larger clone is one base off. The rearrangement links TRBV3-1 to TRBJ2-7, with no clear D. This CDR3 region has 13 residues. Looked up from germline, CDR1 is LGHDT and CDR2 is YNNKEL (reference sequence). CDR3 amino acids: CAGSLPPSHEQYF. Here the CDR3 DNA reads TGTGCCGGCAGCCTGCCCCCTTCCCACGAGCAGTACTTC.

The V call is TRBV4-2, the J call TRBJ2-2; D not resolved. Germline V gene sequence: CDR1 LGHNA, CDR2 YNFKEQ. The CDR3 is 17 residues long. Trimming stripped 1 base from V and 5 bases from J, with 17 bases between. The CDR3 bases are TGTGCCAGCAGCCAAGGAGGTTACGCGGTTCGAACCGGGGAGCTGTTTTTT. Its protein is CASSQGGYAVRTGELFF.

A remark on this clonotype: A much larger clone is a single base away; this may be a read error. The V gene is TRBV3-1, the J gene TRBJ1-2; D ambiguous. This CDR3 comprises 12 residues. Germline CDR1 is LGHDT and CDR2 is YNNKEL (reference sequence). CDR3 DNA sequence: TGTGCCAGCAGCCAAGCTAACTATGACTACACCTTC. Its protein is CASSQANYDYTF. The full variable domain, rest sourced from reference TRBV3-1 and TRBJ1-2, is DTAVSQTPKYLVTQMGNDKSIKCEQNLGHDTMYWYKQDSKKFLKIMFSYNNKELIINETVPNRFSPKSPDKAHLNLHINSLELGDSAVYFCASSQANYDYTFGSGTRLTVV.

J is TRBJ2-1 and V is TRBV11-2; 11 nucleotides line up with TRBD2. The J call may be wrong; the DNA end is better matched by TRBJ2-7. The CDR3 runs to 21 residues. The V gene's germline CDR1 is SGHAT and CDR2 FQNNGV. DNA for the CDR3: TGTGCCAGCAGCCCTAGGGTATTTCCTAGCGGGGGGCCCCGCTCCTACAATGAGCAGTACTTC. Protein product: CASSPRVFPSGGPRSYNEQYF.

This clonotype was seen at least ten times. The chain is built from TRBV13 and TRBJ2-7; 10 nucleotides line up with TRBD2. CDR1 is PRHDT, CDR2 FYEKMQ, per germline (reference sequence). This CDR3 has 15 residues. Germline trimming cut 3 bases from V and 4 bases from J; bases unmatched to any gene: 6. The CDR3, as DNA: TGTGCCAGCAGCTTCTGGTCTAGCGGGGGTTACGAGCAGTACTTC. It is translated as CASSFWSSGGYEQYF.

This clonotype was found many times. The chain carries TRBV6-6 and TRBJ1-2; no definite D call. Deletions cut 4 bases from V and 0 bases from J, with 12 bases between. The CDR3 loop spans 15 amino acids. Germline-derived CDR1 and CDR2 are MNHNY and SVGAGI (reference sequence). In nucleotides, the CDR3 is TGTGCCAGCAGTTTAACTCGGCCAACTAACTATGGCTACACCTTC. Translated: CASSLTRPTNYGYTF.